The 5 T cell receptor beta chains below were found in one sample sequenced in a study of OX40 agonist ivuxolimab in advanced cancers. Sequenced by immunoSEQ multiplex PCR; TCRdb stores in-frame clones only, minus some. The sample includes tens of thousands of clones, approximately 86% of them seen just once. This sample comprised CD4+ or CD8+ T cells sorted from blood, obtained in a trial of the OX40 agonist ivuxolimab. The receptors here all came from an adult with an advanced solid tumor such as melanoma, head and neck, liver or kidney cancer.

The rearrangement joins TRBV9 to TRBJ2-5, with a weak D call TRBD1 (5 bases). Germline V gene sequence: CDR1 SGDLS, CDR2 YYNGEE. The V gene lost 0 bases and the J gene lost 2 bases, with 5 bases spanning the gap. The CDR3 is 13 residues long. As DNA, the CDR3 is TGTGCCAGCAGCGTAGGACAGCAAGAGACCCAGTACTTC. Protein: CASSVGQQETQYF. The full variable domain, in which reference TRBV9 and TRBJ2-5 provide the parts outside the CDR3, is DSGVTQTPKHLITATGQRVTLRCSPRSGDLSVYWYQQSLDQGLQFLIQYYNGEERAKGNILERFSAQQFPDLHSELNLSSLELGDSALYFCASSVGQQETQYFGPGTRLLVL.

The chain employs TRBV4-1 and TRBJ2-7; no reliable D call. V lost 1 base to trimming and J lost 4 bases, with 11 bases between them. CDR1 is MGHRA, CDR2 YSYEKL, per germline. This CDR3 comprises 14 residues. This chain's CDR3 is CASSQGLFRYEQYF. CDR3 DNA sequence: TGCGCCAGCAGCCAAGGGCTGTTCCGGTACGAGCAGTACTTC.

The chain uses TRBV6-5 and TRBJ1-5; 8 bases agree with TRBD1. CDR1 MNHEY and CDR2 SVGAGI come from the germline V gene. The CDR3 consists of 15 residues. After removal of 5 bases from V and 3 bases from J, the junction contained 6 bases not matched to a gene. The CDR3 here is CASSHRQGNNQPQHF. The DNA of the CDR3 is TGTGCCAGCAGTCACAGACAGGGGAACAATCAGCCCCAGCATTTT.

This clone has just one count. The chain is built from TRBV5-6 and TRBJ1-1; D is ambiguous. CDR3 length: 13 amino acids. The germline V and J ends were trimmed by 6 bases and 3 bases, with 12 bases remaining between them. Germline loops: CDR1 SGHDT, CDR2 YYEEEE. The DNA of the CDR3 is TGTGCCAGCATAGCCTCACCACACACTGAAGCTTTCTTT. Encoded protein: CASIASPHTEAFF.

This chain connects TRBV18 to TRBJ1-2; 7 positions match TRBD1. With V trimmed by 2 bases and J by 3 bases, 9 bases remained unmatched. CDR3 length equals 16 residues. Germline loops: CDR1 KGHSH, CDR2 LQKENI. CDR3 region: CASSPDTGDGYYGYTF. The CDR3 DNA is TGTGCCAGCTCACCAGATACAGGGGACGGGTACTATGGCTACACCTTC.